This T cell receptor (beta chain) was captured in a study of T cell repertoires in cytomegalovirus infection. Study overall: CMV infection together with matching HLA type was indicated by public TCR beta signatures.

This clonotype was found many times. Antigen unknown. Study conclusions and caveats: In two of eight donors, the top clonotype was HLA-C-restricted CMV-specific. Carriers of CMV and the relevant HLA type were discriminated by public TCR beta frequency.

TCRdb analysed the reads with MiXCR anew, one entry per CDR3 protein. Of 350,000 to 500,000 distinct CDR3 sequences detected, under 40% appear once; the ten largest clones hold about an eighth. Sequencing used PBMCs. The receptor comes from a human donor in good health (CMV status not recorded). Some clones in this sample may be carry-over from other donors' samples.

This chain's CDR3 is CASSQGGGSYEQYF. The CDR3, as DNA: TGCGCCAGCAGCCAAGGGGGGGGATCCTACGAGCAGTACTTC. The gene calls are TRBV4-1 and TRBJ2-7; 7 bases match TRBD2. Germline-derived CDR1 and CDR2 are MGHRA and YSYEKL. The CDR3 length is 14 residues. The ends lost 1 base at V and 1 base at J; junction bases unmatched: 1.